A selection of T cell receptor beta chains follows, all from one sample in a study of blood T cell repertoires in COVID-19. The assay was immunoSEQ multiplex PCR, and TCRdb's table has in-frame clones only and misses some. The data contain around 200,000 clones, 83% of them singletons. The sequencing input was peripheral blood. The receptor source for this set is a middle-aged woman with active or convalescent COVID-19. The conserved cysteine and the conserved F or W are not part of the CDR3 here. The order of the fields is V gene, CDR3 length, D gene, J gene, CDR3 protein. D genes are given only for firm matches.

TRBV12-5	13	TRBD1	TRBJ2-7	ASGKGTGPSYEQY
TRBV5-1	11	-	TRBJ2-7	ASSLAGSYEQY
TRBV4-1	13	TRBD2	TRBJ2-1	ASSQAPSGYNEQF
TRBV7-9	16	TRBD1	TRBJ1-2	ASSHSRKDREDDYGYT
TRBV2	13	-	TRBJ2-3	ASTQQGISTDTQY
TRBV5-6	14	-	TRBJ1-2	ASSLFLQVANYGYT
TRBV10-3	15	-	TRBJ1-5	AISESGREGVDQPQH
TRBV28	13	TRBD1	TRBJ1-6	ASSPAGTGQSPLH
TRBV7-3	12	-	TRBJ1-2	ASSLGVGGHGYT
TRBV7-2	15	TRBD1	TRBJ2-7	ASSPLEGGRALGRQY
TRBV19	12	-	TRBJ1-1	ASSTADGDTEAF
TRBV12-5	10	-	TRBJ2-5	ASGIGGETQY
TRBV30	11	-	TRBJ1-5	AWSGQGRQPQH
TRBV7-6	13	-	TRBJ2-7	ASRGLTGSSYEQY
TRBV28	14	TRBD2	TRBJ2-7	ASREGSSGGAYEQY
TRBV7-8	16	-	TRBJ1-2	ASSPYSQFGQRNYGYT
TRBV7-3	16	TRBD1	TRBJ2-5	ASSLGTGGAWGQETQY
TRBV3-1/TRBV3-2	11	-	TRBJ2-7	ASSQDGAYEQY
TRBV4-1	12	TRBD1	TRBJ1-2	ASSQSTGDYGYT
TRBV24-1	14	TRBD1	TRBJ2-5	ATSDSRGQAQETQY
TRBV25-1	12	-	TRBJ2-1	ASSEPGSYNEQF
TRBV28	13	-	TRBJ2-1	ASSLLADAYNEQF
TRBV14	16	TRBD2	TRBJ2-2	ASSLRGLLAGVTGELF
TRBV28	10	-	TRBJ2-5	ASSLLQETQY
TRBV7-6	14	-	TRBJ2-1	ASSLNPESSYNEQF
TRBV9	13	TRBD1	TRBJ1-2	ASSVGDRVLYGYT
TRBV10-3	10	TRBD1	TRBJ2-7	AISGGPDEQY
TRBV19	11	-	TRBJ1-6	ASNDRQYSPLH
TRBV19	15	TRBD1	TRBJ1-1	ASSARQGARWNTEAF
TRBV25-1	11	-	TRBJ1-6	ASSEYRGSPLH
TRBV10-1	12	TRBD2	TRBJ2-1	ASSSGTSGGASF
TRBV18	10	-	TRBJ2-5	ASRQGMETQY
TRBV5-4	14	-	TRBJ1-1	ASSVGVGAMNTEAF
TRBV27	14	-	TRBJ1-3	ASSLQPGYSGNTIY
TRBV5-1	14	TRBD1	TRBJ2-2	ASSLRTGGAPGELF
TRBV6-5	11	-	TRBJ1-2	ASSYGQSTGYT
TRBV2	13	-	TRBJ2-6	ASRVRSSGANVLT
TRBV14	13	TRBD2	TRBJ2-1	ASSFLAGRYNEQF
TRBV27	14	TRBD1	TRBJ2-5	ASSLNPTGMEETQY
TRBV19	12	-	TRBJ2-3	ASSIIAYTDTQY
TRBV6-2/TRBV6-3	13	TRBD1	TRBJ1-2	ASSLPRGEVYGYT
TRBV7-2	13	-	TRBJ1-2	ASSLGVPGGYGYT
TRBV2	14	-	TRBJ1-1	ASSEIVEPSSIGAF
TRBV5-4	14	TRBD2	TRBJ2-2	ASSTTSGGNTGELF
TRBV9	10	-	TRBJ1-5	ASSVDDRPQH
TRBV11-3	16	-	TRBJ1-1	ASSLIQALGAESTEAF
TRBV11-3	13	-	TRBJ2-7	ASSLEVAVDYEQY
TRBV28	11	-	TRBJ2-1	ASTRSSYNEQF
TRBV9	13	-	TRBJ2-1	ASSVEGRGTVGQF
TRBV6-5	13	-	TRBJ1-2	ASSSPMTGDYGYT
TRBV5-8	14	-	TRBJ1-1	ASSPLEGKMNTEAF
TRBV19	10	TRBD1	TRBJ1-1	ASGTGSFEAF